This T cell receptor (beta chain) is from a study of blood T cell repertoires in COVID-19. Background on the study: Italy, Spain and the United States were the sources of the convalescent and acute COVID-19 samples.

V lost 3 bases, J lost 0 bases, and 3 bases stayed unmatched. Germline CDR1 reads PRHDT; CDR2 reads FYEKMQ (reference sequence). CDR3 size: 16 residues. Per the original methods: Amplification with reference gene primers provided the estimates of nucleated cell counts. Sequencing was performed with immunoSEQ multiplex PCR; in TCRdb, only in-frame clones are kept and a portion is missing. That table furnishes V, J and clone size, whereas the DNA furnished D and trimming. The sample carries around 340,000 clones, 86% recorded once. This clone was picked up many times. Sequenced material: peripheral blood. This rearrangement joins TRBV13 to TRBJ2-5, with 11 bases lining up with TRBD2. The sequence derives from a woman aged 55-70 years with COVID-19, enrolled during active disease. The CDR3 is CASSFASGGYQETQYF. The CDR3, as DNA: TGTGCCAGCAGCTTCGCTAGCGGGGGGTACCAAGAGACCCAGTACTTC. Full variable domain (remainder filled in from reference TRBV13 and TRBJ2-5): AAGVIQSPRHLIKEKRETATLKCYPIPRHDTVYWYQQGPGQDPQFLISFYEKMQSDKGSIPDRFSAQQFSDYHSELNMSSLELGDSALYFCASSFASGGYQETQYFGPGTRLLVL.